The 12 T cell receptor beta chains below come from one sample, sequenced in a study of vaccination and CD4 T cells after COVID-19. The Oncomine TCR Beta short-read assay sequenced DNA from cultured CD4+ T cells. TCRdb re-derived calls from the PCR reads in MiXCR, one entry per CDR3 protein. The data hold 13,000 or so distinct CDR3 sequences, with about 76% observed a single time. The antigens of these receptors remain unknown. As to treatment: approximately nine-day PBMC culture with coronavirus spike peptide pools or control peptides (ViraFEST assay). Sequencing was done on a sample of CD4+ T cells from blood, cultured in vitro. The receptor source for this set is a human donor who had recovered from COVID-19.

This clonotype has a single count. The chain couples TRBV27 to TRBJ1-2; a weak D match, TRBD1 (5 bases). V was trimmed by 3 bases and J by 3 bases, leaving 8 bases between them. Germline V gene data show CDR1 as MNHEY and CDR2 as SMNVEV (reference sequence). This CDR3 has 13 residues. CDR3 in DNA: TGTGCCAGCAGTTTCCAGGGCTACTATGGCTACACCTTC. Protein product: CASSFQGYYGYTF.

The V call is TRBV20-1, the J call TRBJ1-5; 10 bases map to TRBD1. Germline CDR1 reads DFQATT; CDR2 reads SNEGSKA (reference sequence). This CDR3 contains 14 residues. Unmatched junction bases numbered 3, after V lost 2 bases and J lost 5 bases. The chain's CDR3 is CSARRTGGDQPQHF. The CDR3 nucleotides read TGCAGTGCTAGAAGGACAGGGGGAGATCAGCCCCAGCATTTT.

The V call is TRBV20-1, the J call TRBJ2-1; D is unresolved. This CDR3 is 14 amino acids long. Trimming removed 0 bases at V and 3 bases at J, with 9 bases between. Germline lookup yields CDR1 DFQATT and CDR2 SNEGSKA (reference sequence). The CDR3 is CSARDLTFYNEQFF. DNA for the CDR3: TGCAGTGCTAGAGACCTAACATTCTACAATGAGCAGTTCTTC.

This clonotype was seen more than once but under ten times. This chain joins TRBV2 and TRBJ2-3, with D tentatively TRBD1 (7 bases). The germline gives CDR1 SNHLY, CDR2 FYNNEI. The CDR3 totals 13 residues. Trimming took 8 bases from V and 1 from J, leaving 10 bases between them. The CDR3: CASAGQRTDTQYF. The CDR3 DNA reads as TGTGCCAGCGCGGGACAGCGCACAGATACGCAGTATTTT.

The gene calls are TRBV6-1 and TRBJ1-4, with 7 bases lining up with TRBD1. The CDR3 runs 13 residues. Germline loops: CDR1 MNHNS, CDR2 SASEGT. The junction had 5 bases not matched to a gene; V was cut back by 6 bases and J by 7 bases. This CDR3 is CASRRGQAEKLFF. CDR3 nucleotides: TGTGCCAGCAGGCGTGGACAGGCTGAAAAACTGTTTTTT.

This clonotype was seen only a few times. This chain uses TRBV19 with TRBJ1-2; TRBD1 agrees at 7 bases. In germline, CDR1 is LNHDA, CDR2 SQIVND (reference sequence). The CDR3 is 14 residues long. The ends lost 1 base at V and 14 bases at J; junction bases unmatched: 13. In nucleotides, the CDR3 is TGTGCCAGTAGTATAGCGCCCCGGGACAGCAGGTATACCTTC. The encoded protein is CASSIAPRDSRYTF.

The chain couples TRBV12-3 or TRBV12-4 to TRBJ1-1; no clear D. The CDR3 spans 18 residues. With 3 bases removed from V and 1 base from J, the gap between germline ends came to 21 bases. CDR3 in DNA: TGTGCCAGCAGTTTGGTGGCGGACCTTTTACAGACGAACACTGAAGCTTTCTTT. It is translated as CASSLVADLLQTNTEAFF.

The chain recombines TRBV3-1 with TRBJ2-3, with D unresolved. Trimming shortened V by 4 bases and J by 2 bases, and 10 bases separated the two germline ends. The CDR3 covers 14 residues. The germline gives CDR1 LGHDT, CDR2 YNNKEL (reference sequence). The CDR3 is CASSRSSSTDTQYF. CDR3 sequence (DNA): TGTGCCAGCAGCCGATCTTCGTCCACAGATACGCAGTATTTT.

This clonotype was counted only a few times. Germline and junction disagree at one end, which may indicate a read error. This chain links TRBV20-1 with TRBJ1-2; tentatively, D is TRBD1 (5 bases). CDR1 and CDR2 (germline): DFQATT, SNEGSKA (reference sequence). The CDR3 sequence is 13 residues long. The CDR3 bases are TGTAGTGCTAGGACGACAGCATTGGGGGGCTACACCTTC. Residues: CSARTTALGGYTF.

This clonotype was observed a single time. The chain recombines TRBV28 with TRBJ2-5, with a tentative D call TRBD1 (6 bases). V dropped 5 bases and J dropped 3 bases, with 22 bases sitting between them. Germline values: CDR1 MDHEN, CDR2 SYDVKM. The length of the CDR3 is 17 residues. CDR3 in DNA: TGTGCCAGCAGTGGGAGACTCGGCGTAGAGGGGGAAGAGACCCAGTACTTC. Its protein is CASSGRLGVEGEETQYF.

The genes are TRBV11-2 and TRBJ1-2; D not resolved. CDR1 SGHAT and CDR2 FQNNGV come from the germline V gene. The CDR3 has 14 amino acids. V was clipped by 4 bases and J by 6 bases, with 15 bases between them. The CDR3 DNA reads as TGTGCCAGCAGCTCCTACCCCCCGGTTCATGGCTACACCTTC. It translates to CASSSYPPVHGYTF.

This clonotype has just one count. The rearrangement uses TRBV20-1 and TRBJ1-1; D is ambiguous. CDR1 is DFQATT, CDR2 SNEGSKA, per germline (reference sequence). V lost 3 bases to trimming and J lost 1 base, with 9 bases between them. This CDR3 is 13 amino acids long. DNA for the CDR3: TGCAGTGCTAGCGCACAAGCGAACACTGAAGCTTTCTTT. Amino acids: CSASAQANTEAFF.